This T cell receptor (beta chain) was observed in a study of T cells in Graves' hyperthyroidism and ophthalmopathy. Across the whole study: The initial diagnosis was the point when peripheral blood was collected, ahead of any treatment.

The V and J ends lost 1 base and 4 bases respectively, with 13 bases between them. Per germline, CDR1 DFQATT and CDR2 SNEGSKA (reference sequence). The CDR3 loop spans 14 amino acids. In its sample, this clonotype was seen a few times. The source material, RNA transcripts, was used to amplify TCR beta CDR3 regions. Researchers ran a first-round RT-PCR on the TCR CDR3 using the HTBI primer set. Each CDR3 protein is one row after TCRdb ran MiXCR on the multiplex PCR reads. The table lists about 260,000 distinct CDR3 sequences, roughly 15% of them singletons. Input material: blood. The TCR sequence derives from a woman younger than 35 with Graves' ophthalmopathy. V usage is TRBV20-1 and J usage is TRBJ1-1; no firm D call. CDR3 region: CSARVEPSSTEAFF. In nucleotides, the CDR3 is TGCAGTGCTAGAGTTGAGCCCAGCTCCACTGAAGCTTTCTTT.